The text below deals with one TCR beta chain. This CDR3 has 15 residues. Germline V gene data show CDR1 as SGHDT and CDR2 as YYEEEE. Germline trimming cut 4 bases from V and 0 bases from J; bases unmatched to any gene: 5. In the original analysis: Amplification from reference gene primers served as the basis for estimated nucleated cell counts. Libraries were prepared by immunoSEQ multiplex PCR; TCRdb keeps only in-frame clonotypes and omits some of them. V and J calls and clone size come straight from that table; D and trimming were deduced from the DNA. Seen here are some 54,000 clones, more than 90% observed once, and the top ten hold approximately 2.1%. The data were obtained in a study of blood T cell repertoires in COVID-19. Study overall: Some COVID-19 samples were acute and others convalescent; all came from the United States, Italy and Spain. Sample material is recorded as cDNA or gDNA derived from T cells, B-cell-depleted T cells, or PBMCs.

This rearrangement joins TRBV5-6 to TRBJ2-7, with 9 positions matching TRBD2. The specimen was peripheral blood. The receptor comes from a man between 60 and 70 years old with acute or convalescent COVID-19. CDR3 nucleotides: TGTGCCAGCAGCACATTAGCGGGAGTCTCCTACGAGCAGTACTTC. Residues: CASSTLAGVSYEQYF.